This T cell receptor (beta chain) was identified in a study of blood T cell repertoires in COVID-19. Turning to the study itself: COVID-19 samples collected from the United States, Italy and Spain covered acute and convalescent phases.

About this clone itself: The identical CDR3 is also encoded by other nucleotide sequences in the sample.

Original analysis: It was from reference gene primer amplification that nucleated cell counts were estimated. Sequenced by immunoSEQ multiplex PCR; TCRdb stores in-frame clones only, minus some. V and J calls plus clone size are reproduced from that table; the DNA served to infer D and trimming. The repertoire has over 150,000 clones, roughly 87% of them found once; the top ten carry about 7.1%. V was shortened by 3 bases and J by 0 bases, with 5 bases between the two germline ends. The CDR3 runs to 13 residues. Looked up from germline, CDR1 is KGHSH and CDR2 is LQKENI. The TCR comes from a woman between 70 and 85 years old with COVID-19, enrolled during active disease. The V and J genes are TRBV18 and TRBJ1-1; D is unresolved. Input material: peripheral blood. CDR3 sequence (DNA): TGTGCCAGCTCACCGACACTGAACACTGAAGCTTTCTTT. This gives the protein CASSPTLNTEAFF. Using reference TRBV18 and TRBJ1-1 for the parts outside the CDR3, the full variable domain is NAGVMQNPRHLVRRRGQEARLRCSPMKGHSHVYWYRQLPEEGLKFMVYLQKENIIDESGMPKERFSAEFPKEGPSILRIQQVVRGDSAAYFCASSPTLNTEAFFGQGTRLTVV.